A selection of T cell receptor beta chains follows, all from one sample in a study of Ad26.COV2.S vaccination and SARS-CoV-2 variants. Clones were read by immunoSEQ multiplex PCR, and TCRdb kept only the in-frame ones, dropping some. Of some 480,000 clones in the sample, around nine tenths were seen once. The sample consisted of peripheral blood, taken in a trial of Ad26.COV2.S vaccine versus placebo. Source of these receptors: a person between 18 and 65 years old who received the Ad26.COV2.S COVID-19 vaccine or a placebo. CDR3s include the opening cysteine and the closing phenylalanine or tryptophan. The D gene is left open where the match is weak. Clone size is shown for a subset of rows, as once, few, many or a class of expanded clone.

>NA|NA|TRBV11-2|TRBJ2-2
TGTGCCAGCAGACCCCTGGGGGGGAACACCGGGGAGCTGTTTTTT
CASRPLGGNTGELFF
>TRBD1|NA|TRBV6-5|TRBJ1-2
TGTGCCAGCAGGGGGACAGGGGGCAACTATGGCTACACCTTC
CASRGTGGNYGYTF
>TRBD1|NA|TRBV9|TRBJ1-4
TGTGCCAGCAGCGCAGACAGGGTGAATGAAAAACTGTTTTTT
CASSADRVNEKLFF
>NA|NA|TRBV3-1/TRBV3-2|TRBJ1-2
TGTGCCAGCAGTTCACAACCGTTTACGAACTATGGCTACACCTTC
CASSSQPFTNYGYTF
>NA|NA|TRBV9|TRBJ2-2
TGTGCCAGCAGCGTAGGCCCGGGGCCGGGCACCGGGGAGCTGTTTTTT
CASSVGPGPGTGELFF
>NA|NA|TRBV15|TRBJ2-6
TGTGCCACCAGCAGAGCGAGCTCTGGGGCCAACGTCCTGACTTTC
CATSRASSGANVLTF
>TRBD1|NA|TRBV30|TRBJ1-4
TGTGCCTGGAGTGGCAGGGGGGGGGAAAAACTGTTTTTT
CAWSGRGGEKLFF
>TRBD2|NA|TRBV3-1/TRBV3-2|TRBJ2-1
TGTGCCAGCACCCAGGGACTAGCGGGAGCCCATCTTGGTGAAACGATAGAGGAGCAGTTCTTC
CASTQGLAGAHLGETIEEQFF
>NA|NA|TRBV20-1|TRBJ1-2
TGCAGTGCAGCTTACGGCTACACCTTC
CSAAYGYTF
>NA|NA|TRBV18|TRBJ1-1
TGTGCCAGCTCACCCCTCGGGGGCAACACTGAAGCTTTCTTT
CASSPLGGNTEAFF
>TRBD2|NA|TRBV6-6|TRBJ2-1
TGTGCCAGCAGTTACTCGCGCGGCGGGAGGGCCGATGAGCAGTTCTTC
CASSYSRGGRADEQFF
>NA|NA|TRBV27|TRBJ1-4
TGTGCCAGCAGCCAGGGACGAAAACTGTTTTTT
CASSQGRKLFF
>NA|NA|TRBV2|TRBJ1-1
TGTGCCAGCAGTGTTGCAAGGGGTAACACTGAAGCTTTCTTT
CASSVARGNTEAFF
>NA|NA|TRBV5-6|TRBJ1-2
TGTGCCAGCAGCTTGGCCAGGGGTCTTTTCGGCTACACCTTC
CASSLARGLFGYTF
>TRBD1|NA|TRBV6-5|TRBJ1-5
TGTGCCAGCAGCGAGAACAGGGGTGGTAATCAGCCCCAGCATTTT
CASSENRGGNQPQHF
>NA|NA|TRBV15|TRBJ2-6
TGTGCCACCAGGGAAATGGGGATTGGGGCCAACGTCCTGACTTTC
CATREMGIGANVLTF
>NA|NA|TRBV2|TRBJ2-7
TGTGCCAGCAGTGGGGACTCATACGAGCAGTACTTC
CASSGDSYEQYF
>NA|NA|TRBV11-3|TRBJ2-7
TGTGCCAGCCGTCAAAACAGGGACACTAGCTCCTACGAGCAGTACTTC
CASRQNRDTSSYEQYF
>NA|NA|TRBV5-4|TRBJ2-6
TGTGCCAGCAGCCCCGCTGGGGCCAACGTCCTGACTTTC
CASSPAGANVLTF
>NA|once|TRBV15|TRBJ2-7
TGTGCCACCAGCAGACCGATCAGGGATACCTACGAGCAGTACTTC
CATSRPIRDTYEQYF
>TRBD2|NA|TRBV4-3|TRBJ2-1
TGCGCCAGCAGCCCATTAGCGGGAGCCTCCTACAATGAGCAGTTCTTC
CASSPLAGASYNEQFF
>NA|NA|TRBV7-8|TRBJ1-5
TGTGCCAGCAGCCCTATTGGGGGAGGGATTAGCAATCAGCCCCAGCATTTT
CASSPIGGGISNQPQHF
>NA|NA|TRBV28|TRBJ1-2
TGTGCCAGCAGTTTCGTGTCCGGGTCTTCCTATGGCTACACCTTC
CASSFVSGSSYGYTF
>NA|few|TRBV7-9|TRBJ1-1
TGTGCCAGCAGCTTACGGACAGTATCTGCTACTGAAGCTTTCTTT
CASSLRTVSATEAFF
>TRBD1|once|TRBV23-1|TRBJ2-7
TGCGCCAGCAGTCGTCGCCCTAACCGGGACAGTGCGCGAGAGCAGTACTTC
CASSRRPNRDSAREQYF
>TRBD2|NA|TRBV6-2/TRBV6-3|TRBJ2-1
TGTGCCAGCAGTTACTCGAACGGACTAGCGGGATCTCATGAGCAGTTCTTC
CASSYSNGLAGSHEQFF
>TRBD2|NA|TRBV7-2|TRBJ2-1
TGTGCCAGCAGCTTAAGTAGCGGGAGGCGTGAGCAGTTCTTC
CASSLSSGRREQFF
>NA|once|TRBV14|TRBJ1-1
TGTGCCAGCAGCCAAGATCTTACAGGGGAAGCTTTCTTT
CASSQDLTGEAFF
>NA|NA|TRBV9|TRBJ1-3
TGTGCCAGCAGCCCCCGGGGTTTCTCTGGAAACACCATATATTTT
CASSPRGFSGNTIYF
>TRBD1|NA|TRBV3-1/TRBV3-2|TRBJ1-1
TGTGCCAGCAGCGGAGGACAGGGGGTGAACACTGAAGCTTTCTTT
CASSGGQGVNTEAFF
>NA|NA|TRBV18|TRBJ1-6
TGTGCCAGCTCACCAGGGGGCGGTTGGACCCTCCACTTT
CASSPGGGWTLHF
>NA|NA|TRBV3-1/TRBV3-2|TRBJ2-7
TGTGCCAGCAGCCAAGAAGGTACAGGAACCTACGAGCAGTACTTC
CASSQEGTGTYEQYF
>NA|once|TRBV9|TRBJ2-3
TGTGCCAGCAGCGTAGGCCAGAAGGATACGCAGTATTTT
CASSVGQKDTQYF
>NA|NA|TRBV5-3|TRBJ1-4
TGTGCCAGAAGCTTGTTTCGGCAACTTAATGAAAAACTGTTTTTT
CARSLFRQLNEKLFF
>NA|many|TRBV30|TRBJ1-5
TGTGCCTGGAGCACGAGTCGCAAGGTGTGGAGCAATCAGCCCCAGCATTTT
CAWSTSRKVWSNQPQHF
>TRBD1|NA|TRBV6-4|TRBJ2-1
TGTGCCAGCCGTAGAGAGACAGGGAGCTCCTACAATGAGCAGTTCTTC
CASRRETGSSYNEQFF
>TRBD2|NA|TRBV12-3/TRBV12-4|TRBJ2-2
TGTGCCAGCAGTCGCACTAGCGTCGGGGAGCTGTTTTTT
CASSRTSVGELFF
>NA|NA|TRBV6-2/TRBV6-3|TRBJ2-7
TGTGCCAGCAGCCAAGGGCGCTACGAGCAGTACTTC
CASSQGRYEQYF
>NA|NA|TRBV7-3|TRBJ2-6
TGTGCCAGCAGCGAATATCATACAGAATCTGGGGCCAACGTCCTGACTTTC
CASSEYHTESGANVLTF
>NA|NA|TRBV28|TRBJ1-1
TGTGCCAGCATTAGGGGGGGGGACACTGAAGCTTTCTTT
CASIRGGDTEAFF
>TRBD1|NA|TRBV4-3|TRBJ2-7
TGCGCCAGCAGCCAAAGCTCTTACGGGACAGGGACCTACGAGCAGTACTTC
CASSQSSYGTGTYEQYF
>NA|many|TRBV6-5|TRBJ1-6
TGTGCCAGCGCGGGCAGGGTTAATTCACCCCTCCACTTT
CASAGRVNSPLHF
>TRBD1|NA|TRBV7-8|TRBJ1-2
TGTGCCAGCAGCCCCATTTCGGTCAGGGGGCCTCCCTCTACCTATGGCTACACCTTC
CASSPISVRGPPSTYGYTF
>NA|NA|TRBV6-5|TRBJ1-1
TGTGCCAGCAGGGCTCAGGGCGTTATGAACACTGAAGCTTTCTTT
CASRAQGVMNTEAFF
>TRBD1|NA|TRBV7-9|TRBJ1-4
TGTGCCAGCAGCTGGACAGGGTATAATGAAAAACTGTTTTTT
CASSWTGYNEKLFF
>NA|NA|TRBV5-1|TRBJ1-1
TGCGCCAGCAGCTTGGCCGGTAAGGCCCACACTGAAGCTTTCTTT
CASSLAGKAHTEAFF
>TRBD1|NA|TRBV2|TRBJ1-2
TGTGCCAGCAGTGTTCCGACAGGGGCTCTCTATGGCTACACCTTC
CASSVPTGALYGYTF
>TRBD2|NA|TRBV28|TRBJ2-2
TGTGCCAGCACCTCTTGGGTAGCGGGCACCGGGGAGCTGTTTTTT
CASTSWVAGTGELFF
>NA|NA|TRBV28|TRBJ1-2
TGTGCCAGCAGTTTGAGGGACCGCCCCTATGGCTACACCTTC
CASSLRDRPYGYTF
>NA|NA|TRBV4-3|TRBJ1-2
TGCGCCAGCAGCCAAGAGAGGGGAAATAACTATGGCTACACCTTC
CASSQERGNNYGYTF
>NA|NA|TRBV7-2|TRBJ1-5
TGTGCCAGCAGCTTACGACCTAGCAATCAGCCCCAGCATTTT
CASSLRPSNQPQHF
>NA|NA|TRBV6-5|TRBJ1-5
TGTGCCAGCCAACAGGGCAATCAGCCCCAGCATTTT
CASQQGNQPQHF
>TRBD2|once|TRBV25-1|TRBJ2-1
TGTGCCAGCAGCCGAGCGGGAGAGTGGTACAATGAGCAGTTCTTC
CASSRAGEWYNEQFF
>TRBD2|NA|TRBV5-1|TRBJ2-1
TGCGCCAGCAGCTTTGGGGGGGCCTACAATGAGCAGTTCTTC
CASSFGGAYNEQFF
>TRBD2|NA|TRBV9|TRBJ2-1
TGTGCCAGCAGCGTAGAAGCGGGATACAATGAGCAGTTCTTC
CASSVEAGYNEQFF
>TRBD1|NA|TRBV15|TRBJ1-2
TGTGCCACCAGTAGTGGGACAGGGATCTATGGCTACACCTTC
CATSSGTGIYGYTF